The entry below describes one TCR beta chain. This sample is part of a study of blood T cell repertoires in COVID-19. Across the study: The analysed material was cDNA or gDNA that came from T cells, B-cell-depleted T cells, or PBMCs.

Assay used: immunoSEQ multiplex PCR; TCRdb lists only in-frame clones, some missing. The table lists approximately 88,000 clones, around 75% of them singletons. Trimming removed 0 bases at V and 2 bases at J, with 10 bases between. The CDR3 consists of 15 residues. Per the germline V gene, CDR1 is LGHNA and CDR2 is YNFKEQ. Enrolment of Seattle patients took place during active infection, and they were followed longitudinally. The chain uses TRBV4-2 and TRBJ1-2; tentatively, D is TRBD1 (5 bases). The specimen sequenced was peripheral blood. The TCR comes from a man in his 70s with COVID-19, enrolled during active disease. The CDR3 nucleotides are TGTGCCAGCAGCCAAGATTTCGACAGCAACTATGGCTACACCTTC. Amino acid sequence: CASSQDFDSNYGYTF.